Listed below are T cell receptor beta chains from one sample, sequenced in a study of cytomegalovirus exposure and HLA in healthy donors. Assay used: immunoSEQ multiplex PCR; TCRdb lists only in-frame clones, some missing. The sample consists of 110,000 to 150,000 clones, 94% of them appearing once. The source material was PBMCs. The receptors here all came from a man younger than 35 in good health and CMV-seropositive. CDR3s include the opening cysteine and the closing phenylalanine or tryptophan. D genes are given only for firm matches. The listing skips clone size in some rows; elsewhere it reads once, few, many or a size class.

v_call,j_call,clone_size,d_call,cdr3_nt,cdr3_aa
TRBV5-4,TRBJ2-5,-,TRBD2,TGTGCCAGCAGCCTCTCGGGACTAGGGCAAGAGACCCAGTACTTC,CASSLSGLGQETQYF
TRBV10-3,TRBJ2-3,-,TRBD2,TGTGCCATCAGTGCCACTAGCGGTAGCACAGATACGCAGTATTTT,CAISATSGSTDTQYF
TRBV27,TRBJ2-7,-,-,TGTGCCAGCAGTTCCGGAGGGTGGGGTTTCGAGCAGTACTTC,CASSSGGWGFEQYF
TRBV25-1,TRBJ2-2,-,TRBD2,TGTGCCAGCAGTGAAGGAGGGAGGGTCGGGGAGCTGTTTTTT,CASSEGGRVGELFF
TRBV7-9,TRBJ2-7,-,-,TGTGCCAGCAGCAATAGATCCTACGAGCAGTACTTC,CASSNRSYEQYF
TRBV9,TRBJ2-1,-,TRBD2,TGTGCCAGCAGCGTACGTACGAGCGGGAAGAACAATGAGCAGTTCTTC,CASSVRTSGKNNEQFF
TRBV6-1,TRBJ2-7,-,TRBD2,TGTGCCAGCAGGGGACTAGCGGGCTACGAGCAGTACTTC,CASRGLAGYEQYF
TRBV15,TRBJ2-3,-,TRBD2,TGTGCCACCAGCAGACCGGGACTAGACCGTGGGGATACGCAGTATTTT,CATSRPGLDRGDTQYF
TRBV4-1,TRBJ2-7,-,TRBD1,TGCGCCAGCAGCCAGCCAGGACAGGGCTACGAGCAGTACTTC,CASSQPGQGYEQYF
TRBV7-7,TRBJ2-5,-,TRBD1,TGTGCTAGCAGCTTTCGGGACAGGGCCGAAGAGACCCAGTACTTC,CASSFRDRAEETQYF
TRBV4-1,TRBJ2-1,-,TRBD2,TGCGCCAGCAGCCAAGGAGCGGGAGGGCTTGGTCCCAATGAGCAGTTCTTC,CASSQGAGGLGPNEQFF
TRBV28,TRBJ1-5,few,-,TGTGCCAGCAGTCGCCTCGGACAGATCAATCAGCCCCAGCATTTT,CASSRLGQINQPQHF
TRBV27,TRBJ2-2,-,-,TGTGCCAGCAGTTTAAGATCGGGACTTAACACCGGGGAGCTGTTTTTT,CASSLRSGLNTGELFF
TRBV13,TRBJ1-2,-,-,TGTGCCAGCAGCTCCACAGACACTCCGCACCATGGCTACACCTTC,CASSSTDTPHHGYTF
TRBV25-1,TRBJ2-3,-,-,TGTGCCAGCAGTGACCGGGGGTCAACAGATACGCAGTATTTT,CASSDRGSTDTQYF
TRBV19,TRBJ2-7,-,TRBD1,TGTGCCAGTAGCGTTACCTTTGTGACAGGGGAAGAGCAGTACTTC,CASSVTFVTGEEQYF
TRBV6-1,TRBJ2-5,-,TRBD1,TGTGCCAGCAGTGTTAGGGTAGGGGGCTATCAAGAGACCCAGTACTTC,CASSVRVGGYQETQYF
TRBV7-9,TRBJ1-5,once,-,TGTGCCAGCAGCGACCGGGACACAAATGGGCCCCAGCATTTT,CASSDRDTNGPQHF
TRBV29-1,TRBJ2-7,-,-,TGCAGCGTTGAGACGGACAAGCTTTACGAGCAGTACTTC,CSVETDKLYEQYF
TRBV4-1,TRBJ1-2,once,TRBD1,TGCGCCAGCAGCCCCCGTCCGGGACAGGGGCTATTCAAGGAAGGCTACACCTTC,CASSPRPGQGLFKEGYTF
TRBV5-1,TRBJ2-1,-,TRBD1,TGCGCCAGCGAACTCACAGGGGGTAGCTCCTACAATGAGCAGTTCTTC,CASELTGGSSYNEQFF
TRBV9,TRBJ2-7,-,TRBD2,TGTGCCAGCAGCGTAGCAGGGCTAGCGGGAGGCGAGCAGTACTTC,CASSVAGLAGGEQYF
TRBV27,TRBJ2-3,-,TRBD2,TGTGCCAGCAGTTTAGCTCCTCCGGGACTAGCGGGTACAGATACGCAGTATTTT,CASSLAPPGLAGTDTQYF
TRBV5-1,TRBJ1-4,-,-,TGCGCCAGCAGCACCCAGACAGGCATTAATGAAAAACTGTTTTTT,CASSTQTGINEKLFF
TRBV5-6,TRBJ2-2,-,-,TGTGCCAGCAGCTTCGGGAACACCGGGGAGCTGTTTTTT,CASSFGNTGELFF
TRBV7-8,TRBJ1-2,-,-,TGTGCCAGCAGCTTAGGGACAGAGTATGGCTACACCTTC,CASSLGTEYGYTF
TRBV27,TRBJ2-3,-,TRBD2,TGTGCCAGCAGCCCCCGACTAGCGAGCACAGATACGCAGTATTTT,CASSPRLASTDTQYF
TRBV4-2,TRBJ2-3,-,TRBD2,TGTGCCAGCAGCCAAGATCTTAAGCGGGCTAGCGGGAGTGGAGATACGCAGTATTTT,CASSQDLKRASGSGDTQYF
TRBV29-1,TRBJ1-1,-,TRBD1,TGCAGCGTTGATAGACTGACAGGGGTGAACACTGAAGCTTTCTTT,CSVDRLTGVNTEAFF
TRBV10-1,TRBJ2-3,-,TRBD1,TGCGCCAGCAGTCGGGACAGGGGGCAGGGAGATACGCAGTATTTT,CASSRDRGQGDTQYF
TRBV18,TRBJ1-1,-,-,TGTGCCAGCTCACGGCCGAACACTGAAGCTTTCTTT,CASSRPNTEAFF
TRBV4-2,TRBJ2-3,-,TRBD2,TGTGCCAGCAGCCAAGCAGCGGTAGCGGGAGGGCCCACAGATACGCAGTATTTT,CASSQAAVAGGPTDTQYF
TRBV11-3,TRBJ2-5,once,TRBD2,TGTGCCAGCAGCCTCCGGACTAGCGGGAGGGCCCCAGAGACCCAGTACTTC,CASSLRTSGRAPETQYF
TRBV15,TRBJ2-4,-,TRBD2,TGTGCCACCAGCAGAGATCCTAGCGGGGGTATTCAGTACTTC,CATSRDPSGGIQYF
TRBV4-2,TRBJ2-1,-,TRBD2,TGTGCCAGCAGCCAAGTTTCCGGCCTAGCGGGCTCCTACAATGAGCAGTTCTTC,CASSQVSGLAGSYNEQFF
TRBV6-5,TRBJ2-1,-,TRBD2,TGTGCCAGCAGTGTAGCGGGAGATGGAAATGAGCAGTTCTTC,CASSVAGDGNEQFF
TRBV11-3,TRBJ2-2,-,TRBD1,TGTGCCAGCAGCTTTGGGACAGGGGACACCGGGGAGCTGTTTTTT,CASSFGTGDTGELFF
TRBV5-1,TRBJ2-6,-,-,TGCGCCAGCAGCTTGCGAGGCTCTGGGGCCAACGTCCTGACTTTC,CASSLRGSGANVLTF
TRBV10-3,TRBJ2-5,-,-,TGTGCCATCAGTGAGCCTCAATTAACGACAGCCTACCAAGAGACCCAGTACTTC,CAISEPQLTTAYQETQYF
TRBV5-1,TRBJ2-2,-,-,TGCGCCAGCAGCTCCCGTTTGGGGGCCGCGGACACCGGGGAGCTGTTTTTT,CASSSRLGAADTGELFF
TRBV27,TRBJ2-2,-,TRBD1,TGTGCCAGCAGTTGGACAGGGGGGACCGGGGAGCTGTTTTTT,CASSWTGGTGELFF
TRBV10-1,TRBJ2-1,-,-,TGCGCCAGCTCGAGGTCAATAACTTCCTACAATGAGCAGTTCTTC,CASSRSITSYNEQFF